A single sample gave rise to the 17 T cell receptor beta chains below, sequenced in a study of blood T cell repertoires in COVID-19. Profiling relied on immunoSEQ multiplex PCR, and the TCRdb table lists in-frame clones only, not all of them. Among 180,000 or so clones listed, 70% to 80% were seen once. Source material: peripheral blood. These receptors were obtained from a woman aged 45-65 years with active or convalescent COVID-19.

The chain recombines TRBV5-1 with TRBJ2-3; 9 nucleotides align to TRBD1. From germline, CDR1 is SGHRS and CDR2 YFSETQ. The CDR3 consists of 14 residues. V shed 4 bases, J shed 2 bases, and the junction held 2 bases outside the gene matches. DNA of the CDR3: TGCGCCAGCAGCCGGGACAGGGACACAGATACGCAGTATTTT. Translation: CASSRDRDTDTQYF.

This clone was counted only a few times. This chain uses TRBV7-2 with TRBJ2-5; 8 nucleotides align to TRBD1. Germline V gene data show CDR1 as SGHTA and CDR2 as FQGNSA. CDR3 length: 14 amino acids. Trimming at V came to 2 bases and at J to 5 bases, leaving 4 bases not matched to a gene. The CDR3 nucleotides read TGTGCCAGCAGCTTACGCAGGGGGCTCGAGACCCAGTACTTC. It yields the protein CASSLRRGLETQYF.

This clone turned up a few times. This chain joins TRBV3-1 (or the pseudogene TRBV3-2) and TRBJ1-2, with D maybe TRBD1 (5 bases). There are 16 residues in the CDR3. V lost 3 bases and J lost 2, with 16 bases in between. Germline V gene data show CDR1 as LGHDT and CDR2 as YNNKEL (reference sequence). CDR3 in DNA: TGTGCCAGCAGCCAGGCCTCCGTGCAGGGAAACTATGGCTACACCTTC. It codes for CASSQASVQGNYGYTF.

The rearrangement uses TRBV19 and TRBJ1-3; 10 bases fit TRBD1. Germline trimming cut 0 bases from V and 4 bases from J; bases unmatched to any gene: 6. Germline loops: CDR1 LNHDA, CDR2 SQIVND (reference sequence). CDR3 size: 17 residues. The CDR3 sequence: CASSIDRDRGSGNTIYF. The CDR3 nucleotides are TGTGCCAGTAGTATAGACCGGGACAGGGGATCCGGAAACACCATATATTTT.

The chain is built from TRBV19 and TRBJ2-2; TRBD1 aligns across 12 bases. The CDR3 has 14 residues. CDR1 is LNHDA, CDR2 SQIVND, per germline (reference sequence). V lost 5 bases and J lost 9; bases outside the gene matches: 4. CDR3 amino acids: CASSARDRGRELFF. CDR3 coding DNA: TGTGCCAGTAGTGCCCGGGACAGGGGGCGGGAGCTGTTTTTT.

This clone was detected only once. This rearrangement joins TRBV2 to TRBJ1-6; 7 bases agree with TRBD1. The CDR3 runs 17 residues. From germline, CDR1 is SNHLY and CDR2 FYNNEI. J was trimmed by 3 bases and V by 5 bases; bases with no gene match: 10. The CDR3 protein is CASSPAGGSGYNSPLHF. In nucleotides, the CDR3 is TGTGCCAGCAGTCCCGCAGGGGGATCGGGCTATAATTCACCCCTCCACTTT. Full variable domain (outside the CDR3, taken from reference TRBV2 and TRBJ1-6): EPEVTQTPSHQVTQMGQEVILRCVPISNHLYFYWYRQILGQKVEFLVSFYNNEISEKSEIFDDQFSVERPDGSNFTLKIRSTKLEDSAMYFCASSPAGGSGYNSPLHFGNGTRLTVT.

The chain has TRBV6-2 or TRBV6-3 and TRBJ2-6; 9 positions match TRBD1. Germline V gives CDR1 MNHEY, CDR2 SVGEGT. The trim removed 1 base at V and 1 base at J, leaving 8 bases unmatched. CDR3 size: 19 residues. Here the CDR3 reads CASSYFPGQGDSGANVLTF. DNA of the CDR3: TGTGCCAGCAGTTACTTTCCGGGACAGGGTGATTCTGGGGCCAACGTCCTGACTTTC.

This clone showed up just a few times. This chain connects TRBV6-4 to TRBJ1-6; 7 bases are a match to TRBD1. The CDR3 spans 13 residues. Germline V gene lookup returns CDR1 MRHNA and CDR2 SNTAGT. The ends lost 6 bases at V and 9 bases at J; junction bases unmatched: 5. The CDR3 bases are TGTGCCAGCAGCGAGGACAGGATTTCACCCCTCCACTTT. As protein: CASSEDRISPLHF.

This sequence joins TRBV4-1 and TRBJ2-1, with 10 bases that match TRBD2. The V and J ends lost 0 bases and 2 bases, in that order; junction bases with no gene match: 7. The CDR3 sequence is 18 residues long. Germline CDR1 and CDR2: MGHRA and YSYEKL. The CDR3 DNA reads as TGCGCCAGCAGCCAAGACTCCCAGCGGGGGGGAACCTACAATGAGCAGTTCTTC. It specifies CASSQDSQRGGTYNEQFF.

V gene TRBV5-1 combines with J gene TRBJ1-2; D possibly corresponds to TRBD1 (5 bases). V was cut by 0 bases and J by 4 bases, with 13 bases left in between. Germline V CDR1 and CDR2: SGHRS, YFSETQ. This CDR3 is 15 amino acids long. The CDR3 region is CASSLGPRVGYGYTF. As DNA, the CDR3 is TGCGCCAGCAGCTTGGGGCCCAGGGTCGGCTATGGCTACACCTTC.

V and J are TRBV3-1 (or the pseudogene TRBV3-2) and TRBJ2-5; TRBD1 matches at 7 bases. The V segment lost 6 bases and the J segment 5 bases; nucleotides outside the gene matches: 9. CDR1 LGHDT and CDR2 YNNKEL come from the germline V gene (reference sequence). The CDR3 totals 14 residues. DNA of the CDR3: TGTGCCAGCAGAGTAGATACAGGGGCGGAGACCCAGTACTTC. Its protein is CASRVDTGAETQYF.

This clone was recorded many times. Other DNA sequences in this specimen translate into the identical CDR3. The chain uses TRBV29-1 and TRBJ1-6; 11 positions match TRBD1. V dropped 6 bases and J dropped 10; count of bases not matched to a gene: 5. Germline-derived CDR1 and CDR2 are SQVTM and ANQGSEA. CDR3 length: 13 amino acids. CDR3 sequence reads: CSVGTGGNSPLHF. The CDR3 nucleotides are TGCAGCGTGGGGACAGGGGGAAACTCACCCCTCCACTTT.

This rearrangement joins TRBV5-1 to TRBJ2-1; D is possibly TRBD2 (6 bases). There are 14 residues in the CDR3. Per germline, CDR1 SGHRS and CDR2 YFSETQ. V shed 6 bases and J shed 4 bases, with 14 bases lying between them. The CDR3 region is CASNGGTLYNEQFF. The DNA for the CDR3 is TGCGCCAGCAACGGGGGAACTCTATACAATGAGCAGTTCTTC.

The genes are TRBV30 and TRBJ2-7; weak D call: TRBD2 (6 bases). V shed 0 bases and J shed 5 bases, with 17 bases lying between them. The CDR3 sequence is 15 residues long. Germline values: CDR1 GTSNPN, CDR2 SVGIG (reference sequence). CDR3 residues: CAWSVAAGRSHEQYF. The CDR3 DNA follows: TGTGCCTGGAGTGTAGCGGCAGGGAGGTCCCACGAGCAGTACTTC. The full variable domain, in which reference TRBV30 and TRBJ2-7 provide the parts outside the CDR3, is SQTIHQWPATLVQPVGSPLSLECTVEGTSNPNLYWYRQAAGRGLQLLFYSVGIGQISSEVPQNLSASRPQDRQFILSSKKLLLSDSGFYLCAWSVAAGRSHEQYFGPGTRLTVT.

This clone has only a few counts. The sample holds other DNA sequences that translate to the same CDR3. The chain employs TRBV18 and TRBJ1-2; 7 bases fit TRBD1. This CDR3 contains 14 residues. Germline V lookup: CDR1 KGHSH, CDR2 LQKENI. After removal of 1 base from V and 3 bases from J, the junction contained 2 bases not matched to a gene. The CDR3 region is CASSPQGADYGYTF. The CDR3 nucleotides are TGTGCCAGCTCACCACAGGGGGCGGACTATGGCTACACCTTC.

This clone was detected only once. This rearrangement joins TRBV6-6 to TRBJ2-2; TRBD1 matches at 7 bases. Germline V gives CDR1 MNHNY, CDR2 SVGAGI (reference sequence). The CDR3 totals 15 residues. V dropped 2 bases and J dropped 1; count of bases not matched to a gene: 1. The DNA of the CDR3 is TGTGCCAGCAGTTACGGGACAGTGAACACCGGGGAGCTGTTTTTT. Translating it yields CASSYGTVNTGELFF.

Many counts were recorded for this clone. This chain uses TRBV29-1 with TRBJ1-2; unclear D gene. The germline V gene encodes CDR1 SQVTM and CDR2 ANQGSEA. The CDR3 extends over 14 amino acids. V lost 2 bases to trimming and J lost 7 bases, with 17 bases between them. CDR3 sequence: CSVEQPTLSAGYTF. As DNA, the CDR3 is TGCAGCGTTGAACAACCGACACTCTCGGCTGGCTACACCTTC.